This T cell receptor (beta chain) derives from a study of blood T cell repertoires in COVID-19. Study in general: T cells, B-cell-depleted T cells, or PBMCs provided the cDNA or gDNA that served as material.

Sequencing was performed with immunoSEQ multiplex PCR; in TCRdb, only in-frame clones are kept and a portion is missing. The table records 300,000 to 500,000 clones, 88% of them present only once. The CDR3 runs 14 residues. Per the germline V gene, CDR1 is LGHDT and CDR2 is YNNKEL (reference sequence). V dropped 5 bases and J dropped 0; count of bases not matched to a gene: 3. What was sequenced was PBMCs or T cells enriched from blood (not recorded which). The sequence was obtained from a woman younger than 45 with acute COVID-19. The chain couples TRBV3-1 (or the pseudogene TRBV3-2) to TRBJ2-5, with TRBD2 matching over 7 bases. In nucleotides, the CDR3 is TGTGCCAGCAGCGGGAGGGGTTACCAAGAGACCCAGTACTTC. Protein sequence: CASSGRGYQETQYF.